The TCR beta chain under discussion was sequenced for a study of blood T cell repertoires in COVID-19. Profiling relied on immunoSEQ multiplex PCR, and the TCRdb table lists in-frame clones only, not all of them. The sample contains some 240,000 clones, over 70% of which appear only once. What was sequenced was peripheral blood. The TCR was taken from a woman between 70 and 85 years old with COVID-19, enrolled during active disease.

The CDR3 sequence: CASSKREGRNEQFF. DNA for the CDR3: TGTGCCAGTAGTAAGCGGGAGGGCCGAAATGAGCAGTTCTTC. V gene TRBV19 combines with J gene TRBJ2-1, with 10 bases matching TRBD2. This CDR3 is 14 amino acids long. Trimming at V came to 4 bases and at J to 7 bases, leaving 4 bases not matched to a gene. From germline, CDR1 is LNHDA and CDR2 SQIVND (reference sequence).